This T cell receptor beta chain was recorded in a study of T cell responses to AZD1222 COVID-19 vaccine. CDR1 and CDR2 from the germline V gene are SGHTA and FQGNSA. This CDR3 contains 16 residues. Between the trimmed V and J ends, which lost 2 bases and 2 bases, there was a span of 14 bases. Using immunoSEQ multiplex PCR, the repertoire was profiled, and TCRdb retains in-frame clones only, with some absent. The table lists 140,000 or so clones, approximately 86% of them singletons. Sequences were derived from peripheral blood, sampled 28 days after the second dose of the MenACWY control vaccine. The sequence was collected from an adult who received the MenACWY meningococcal vaccine as a control. The chain has TRBV7-2 and TRBJ2-3; TRBD2 is a possible D gene (6 bases). In nucleotides, the CDR3 is TGTGCCAGCAGCTTACGGGGGAGGCCGAACACAGATACGCAGTATTTT. Protein product: CASSLRGRPNTDTQYF.